Below, 28 T cell receptor beta chains from the same sample are listed, as sequenced in a study of blood T cell repertoires in COVID-19. Measured with immunoSEQ multiplex PCR; TCRdb has only the in-frame clones, and not every one. The table shows hundreds of thousands of clones, with about 87% occurring only once. Sequenced sample: PBMCs or T cells enriched from blood (not recorded which). The origin of the receptors is a man aged 45-60 years who had been exposed to COVID-19.

The chain links TRBV28 to TRBJ1-2; TRBD1 agrees at 9 bases. The CDR3 contains 16 residues. V dropped 5 bases and J dropped 7; count of bases not matched to a gene: 14. CDR1 is MDHEN and CDR2 is SYDVKM in the germline V gene. CDR3 in DNA: TGTGCCAGCAGTCTAATAAATCCGGGACAGGGTTTTGGCTACACCTTC. This codes for CASSLINPGQGFGYTF.

The chain is built from TRBV19 and TRBJ1-2; 7 nucleotides align to TRBD1. The V and J ends lost 6 bases and 1 base, in that order; junction bases with no gene match: 2. The germline V gene has CDR1 LNHDA and CDR2 SQIVND (reference sequence). There are 13 residues in the CDR3. CDR3 sequence: CASSDRVNYGYTF. CDR3 sequence (DNA): TGTGCCAGTAGCGACAGGGTTAACTATGGCTACACCTTC.

The rearrangement uses TRBV7-8 and TRBJ2-3; 8 bases match TRBD1. CDR3 length equals 16 residues. V trimming: 1 base; J trimming: 1 base; junction bases outside the gene matches: 4. CDR1 is SGHVS, CDR2 FQNEAQ, per germline. The CDR3 DNA reads TGTGCCAGCAGCTTAGTACGGACAGGGCGCACAGATACGCAGTATTTT. This gives the protein CASSLVRTGRTDTQYF.

The V call is TRBV7-9, the J call TRBJ2-5; 12 bases align to TRBD2. The CDR3 covers 16 residues. With 2 bases clipped from V and 1 base from J, the junction kept 2 bases outside the gene matches. Per the germline V gene, CDR1 is SEHNR and CDR2 is FQNEAQ (reference sequence). The CDR3 region is CASSLPSGGAQETQYF. The DNA for the CDR3 is TGTGCCAGCAGCTTACCTAGCGGGGGGGCCCAAGAGACCCAGTACTTC.

The V and J genes are TRBV9 and TRBJ2-7; TRBD2 agrees at 8 bases. V trimming: 3 bases; J trimming: 6 bases; junction bases outside the gene matches: 5. CDR1 is SGDLS and CDR2 is YYNGEE in the germline V gene. The CDR3 sequence is 13 residues long. DNA for the CDR3: TGTGCCAGCAGCGCGGGAGGGTCGGGCGAGCAGTACTTC. It codes for CASSAGGSGEQYF.

The rearrangement links TRBV27 to TRBJ2-1, with TRBD2 identical over 12 bases. This CDR3 spans 15 amino acids. V shed 6 bases, J shed 8 bases, and the junction held 8 bases outside the gene matches. CDR1 and CDR2 from the germline V gene are MNHEY and SMNVEV (reference sequence). The CDR3 DNA reads TGTGCCAGCAGGCCAGGACTAGCGGGAACCCATGAGCAGTTCTTC. Its translation is CASRPGLAGTHEQFF.

The chain is built from TRBV27 and TRBJ2-7; TRBD1 might be the D (5 bases). Germline V gene lookup returns CDR1 MNHEY and CDR2 SMNVEV (reference sequence). CDR3 length: 14 amino acids. Trimming took off 2 bases at V and 0 bases at J, with 8 bases between the two ends. For the CDR3, the DNA is TGTGCCAGCAGTTTAAAGACAGACTCCTACGAGCAGTACTTC. Translation: CASSLKTDSYEQYF.

Turning to this clone: This same CDR3 is encoded by further DNA sequences in the sample. This chain connects TRBV27 to TRBJ2-3; D is unclear. Trimming left V 2 bases short and J 1 base short, with 4 bases between. The germline gives CDR1 MNHEY, CDR2 SMNVEV (reference sequence). The CDR3 consists of 13 residues. The DNA for the CDR3 is TGTGCCAGCAGTTTACGGGGCACAGATACGCAGTATTTT. Residues: CASSLRGTDTQYF.

The chain combines TRBV2 with TRBJ2-2; TRBD1 might be the D (6 bases). Germline CDR1 is SNHLY and CDR2 is FYNNEI. The length of the CDR3 is 15 residues. Trimming stripped 5 bases from V and 4 bases from J, with 14 bases between. CDR3 in DNA: TGTGCCAGCAGTCTACAGGGCTCGGGCACCGGGGAGCTGTTTTTT. As protein: CASSLQGSGTGELFF.

This clone was seen once. The gene calls are TRBV5-1 and TRBJ2-2; a weak D match, TRBD2 (5 bases). The V end lost 4 bases, the J end lost 0 bases, and 16 bases lay between the germline ends. There are 17 residues in the CDR3. Germline V gene sequence: CDR1 SGHRS, CDR2 YFSETQ. CDR3 DNA: TGCGCCAGCAGCCTAAGGGCCAGCGGCGCGAACACCGGGGAGCTGTTTTTT. This gives the protein CASSLRASGANTGELFF.

The genes are TRBV9 and TRBJ2-5, with D hard to call. Germline loops: CDR1 SGDLS, CDR2 YYNGEE. V gave up 0 bases and J gave up 1 base, with 4 bases separating them. CDR3 size: 13 residues. CDR3 amino acids: CASSVAVQETQYF. CDR3 in DNA: TGTGCCAGCAGCGTAGCGGTCCAAGAGACCCAGTACTTC.

The chain carries TRBV4-2 and TRBJ1-1; D call uncertain. The germline gives CDR1 LGHNA, CDR2 YNFKEQ. The CDR3 sequence is 12 residues long. The V end was cut by 0 bases, the J end by 7 bases, with 6 bases between. In DNA form, the CDR3 reads TGTGCCAGCAGCCAAGATAGCTTTGAAGCTTTCTTT. Its protein is CASSQDSFEAFF.

The chain couples TRBV19 to TRBJ1-5; no reliable D call. The length of the CDR3 is 15 residues. Germline V gene data show CDR1 as LNHDA and CDR2 as SQIVND (reference sequence). V lost 7 bases and J lost 0, with 13 bases in between. The CDR3 DNA reads as TGTGCCAGTACTCTGACAAGATTTAGCAATCAGCCCCAGCATTTT. Encoded protein: CASTLTRFSNQPQHF.

V usage is TRBV11-3 and J usage is TRBJ2-2, with no clear D. The length of the CDR3 is 16 residues. Trimming stripped 1 base from V and 4 bases from J, with 13 bases between. The V gene's germline CDR1 is SGHNT and CDR2 YENEEA. Here the CDR3 DNA reads TGTGCCAGCAGCTTAGTCGCGACCTCAGGCACCGGGGAGCTGTTTTTT. It specifies CASSLVATSGTGELFF.

As concerns this clone: Since the CDR3 does not end with the conserved phenylalanine or tryptophan, this likely comes from a read error. It is unclear where the CDR3 begins or ends on the DNA, so no DNA is shown, and the CDR3 is as TCRdb lists it. The chain joins TRBV4-1 to TRBJ1-4; the table's D call, TRBD1, was not checked against the DNA. Germline V gene sequence: CDR1 MGHRA, CDR2 YSYEKL. The CDR3 extends over 11 residues, inclusive of both ends. The CDR3 is CASSQSRDPGT.

The J gene is TRBJ1-5, the V gene TRBV2, with D unclear. CDR3 length: 14 amino acids. The V and J ends lost 7 bases and 2 bases respectively, with 12 bases between them. Germline loops: CDR1 SNHLY, CDR2 FYNNEI. This CDR3 is CASTQEAGNQPQHF. DNA of the CDR3: TGTGCCAGCACTCAGGAGGCGGGCAATCAGCCCCAGCATTTT.

The rearrangement links TRBV5-4 to TRBJ2-5, with D tentatively TRBD2 (5 bases). Germline CDR1 is SGHNT and CDR2 is YYREEE (reference sequence). The V gene lost 5 bases and the J gene lost 4 bases, with 18 bases spanning the gap. This CDR3 comprises 15 residues. The CDR3 nucleotides are TGTGCCAGCAGTAGAGGGATGGGGTTAAGAGAGACCCAGTACTTC. It translates to CASSRGMGLRETQYF. Full variable domain (rest looked up from reference TRBV5-4 and TRBJ2-5): ETGVTQSPTHLIKTRGQQVTLRCSSQSGHNTVSWYQQALGQGPQFIFQYYREEENGRGNFPPRFSGLQFPNYSSELNVNALELDDSALYLCASSRGMGLRETQYFGPGTRLLVL.

The rearrangement links TRBV28 to TRBJ2-1, with D possibly TRBD1 on 6 matching bases. V gave up 6 bases and J gave up 12 bases, with 24 bases separating them. Looked up from germline, CDR1 is MDHEN and CDR2 is SYDVKM. The CDR3 contains 15 residues. Here the CDR3 reads CASSPPAHRVVGQFF. CDR3 nucleotide sequence: TGTGCCAGCAGCCCACCCGCCCACAGGGTAGTGGGGCAGTTCTTC.

The gene calls are TRBV24-1 and TRBJ1-2, with 8 bases aligning to TRBD1. The CDR3 spans 15 residues. V shed 4 bases, J shed 2 bases, and the junction held 5 bases outside the gene matches. The germline gives CDR1 KGHDR, CDR2 SFDVKD. CDR3 residues: CATSDPGQANYGYTF. The CDR3 coding sequence is TGTGCCACCAGTGACCCGGGACAGGCCAACTATGGCTACACCTTC.

V is TRBV13 and J is TRBJ1-1, with 10 positions matching TRBD1. The CDR3 contains 15 residues. The V segment lost 4 bases and the J segment 1 base; nucleotides outside the gene matches: 3. In germline, CDR1 is PRHDT, CDR2 FYEKMQ (reference sequence). The CDR3 spells CASSSTGGGNTEAFF. In nucleotides, the CDR3 is TGTGCCAGCAGCTCGACAGGGGGCGGGAACACTGAAGCTTTCTTT.

V is TRBV7-2 and J is TRBJ1-5, with a tentative D call TRBD1 (5 bases). Germline V gene data show CDR1 as SGHTA and CDR2 as FQGNSA. The CDR3 is made up of 15 amino acids. V shed 5 bases and J shed 0 bases, with 11 bases lying between them. The CDR3 here is CASSPFRDSNQPQHF. DNA for the CDR3: TGTGCCAGCAGCCCCTTCAGGGATAGCAATCAGCCCCAGCATTTT. The complete variable domain, with remaining parts taken from reference TRBV7-2 and TRBJ1-5, reads GAGVSQSPSNKVTEKGKDVELRCDPISGHTALYWYRQSLGQGLEFLIYFQGNSAPDKSGLPSDRFSAERTGGSVSTLTIQRTQQEDSAVYLCASSPFRDSNQPQHFGDGTRLSIL.

V gene TRBV5-4 combines with J gene TRBJ2-3; 9 nucleotides align to TRBD2. CDR1 and CDR2 (germline): SGHNT, YYREEE (reference sequence). The CDR3 totals 16 residues. Trimming cost V 6 bases and J 5 bases; bases outside gene matches: 13. The CDR3 coding sequence is TGTGCCAGCACCCGAGGAGCGGGAGGCCTCGGAGATACGCAGTATTTT. It specifies CASTRGAGGLGDTQYF.

This clone was picked up one time. The chain uses TRBV5-4 and TRBJ2-5; D is unresolved. Trimming left V 7 bases short and J 2 bases short, with 9 bases between. Germline values: CDR1 SGHNT, CDR2 YYREEE (reference sequence). The CDR3 spans 12 residues. In DNA, the CDR3 is TGTGCCAGCCCTACAGAACAAGAGACCCAGTACTTC. This codes for CASPTEQETQYF.

The chain recombines TRBV28 with TRBJ1-1; D call uncertain. Germline-derived CDR1 and CDR2 are MDHEN and SYDVKM. V dropped 7 bases and J dropped 4 bases, with 10 bases sitting between them. This CDR3 has 12 amino acids. CDR3 region: CASISGFTEAFF. The CDR3, as DNA: TGTGCCAGCATTTCAGGCTTCACTGAAGCTTTCTTT.

The chain carries TRBV4-2 and TRBJ1-2, with TRBD1 as a possible D gene (6 bases). V was shortened by 1 base and J by 7 bases, with 10 bases between the two germline ends. Per the germline V gene, CDR1 is LGHNA and CDR2 is YNFKEQ. CDR3 length: 13 amino acids. In nucleotides, the CDR3 is TGTGCCAGCAGCCAAGGACAGGCTCTTGGCTACACCTTC. Residues: CASSQGQALGYTF.

The rearrangement uses TRBV14 and TRBJ1-1; D gene uncertain. The germline V and J ends were trimmed by 6 bases and 0 bases, with 5 bases remaining between them. In germline, CDR1 is SGHDN, CDR2 FVKESK. The CDR3 runs 12 residues. In nucleotides, the CDR3 is TGTGCCAGCAGGCGAATGAACACTGAAGCTTTCTTT. This encodes CASRRMNTEAFF.

V gene TRBV5-4 combines with J gene TRBJ2-1, with 8 bases fitting TRBD1. Germline values: CDR1 SGHNT, CDR2 YYREEE (reference sequence). Trimming at V came to 4 bases and at J to 4 bases, leaving 7 bases not matched to a gene. This CDR3 contains 15 residues. CDR3 coding DNA: TGTGCCAGCAGCGAGACAGGGGACGGATACAATGAGCAGTTCTTC. Encoded protein: CASSETGDGYNEQFF.

The chain uses TRBV28 and TRBJ1-2; D is perhaps TRBD1 (5 bases). The V and J ends lost 5 bases and 4 bases respectively, with 23 bases between them. The CDR3 length is 17 residues. Germline loops: CDR1 MDHEN, CDR2 SYDVKM. The CDR3 DNA reads as TGTGCCAGCAGTCCCCAACGTGGGGGGAAGGGAAGCTATGGCTACACCTTC. Protein product: CASSPQRGGKGSYGYTF.